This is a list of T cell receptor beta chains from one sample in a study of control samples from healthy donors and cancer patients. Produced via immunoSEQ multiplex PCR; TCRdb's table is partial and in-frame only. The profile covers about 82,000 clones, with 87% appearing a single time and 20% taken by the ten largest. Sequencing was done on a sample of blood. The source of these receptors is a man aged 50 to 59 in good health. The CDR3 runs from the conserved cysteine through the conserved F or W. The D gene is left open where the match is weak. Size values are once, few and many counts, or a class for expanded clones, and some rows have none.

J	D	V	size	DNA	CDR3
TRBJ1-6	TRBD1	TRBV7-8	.	TGTGCCAGCAGCGTGGACAGGAATTCACCCCTCCACTTT	CASSVDRNSPLHF
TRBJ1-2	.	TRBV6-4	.	TGTGCCAGCAGTCAGGGTAACTATGGCTACACCTTC	CASSQGNYGYTF
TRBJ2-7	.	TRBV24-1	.	TGTGCCACCAGTGATGCGTCCGGGACTGCTCTCCAGCAGTACTTC	CATSDASGTALQQYF
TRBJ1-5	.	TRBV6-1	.	TGTGCCAGCAGTGAACCTGGGCCGCGGCAGCCCCAGCATTTT	CASSEPGPRQPQHF
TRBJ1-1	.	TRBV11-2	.	TGTGCCAGCAGCCACGAGAGCACTGAAGCTTTCTTT	CASSHESTEAFF
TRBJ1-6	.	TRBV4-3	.	TGCGCCAGCAGCCAAGACCGGGGAGGTGCTTCACCCCTCCACTTT	CASSQDRGGASPLHF
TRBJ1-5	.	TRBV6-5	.	TGTGCCAGCAGTTACTCTATTAGCAGGGACAATCAGCCCCAGCATTTT	CASSYSISRDNQPQHF
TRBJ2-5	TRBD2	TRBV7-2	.	TGTGCCAGCAGCAGGACTAGCGTGGAGACCCAGTACTTC	CASSRTSVETQYF
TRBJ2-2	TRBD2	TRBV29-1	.	TGCAGCGTTGTAAATGGACTAGCGGGAACCGGGGAGCTGTTTTTT	CSVVNGLAGTGELFF
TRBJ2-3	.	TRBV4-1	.	TGCGCCAGCAGCCAAGAAGAGGGGGATACGCAGTATTTT	CASSQEEGDTQYF
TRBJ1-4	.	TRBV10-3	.	TGTGCCATCAGCCAGGGTTCTAATGAAAAACTGTTTTTT	CAISQGSNEKLFF
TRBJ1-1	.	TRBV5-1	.	TGCGCCAGCAGCTTGGCCGGGATGAACACTGAAGCTTTCTTT	CASSLAGMNTEAFF
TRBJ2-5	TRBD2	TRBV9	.	TGTGCCAGCAACCGGGGACTAGTAAATCAAGAGACCCAGTACTTC	CASNRGLVNQETQYF
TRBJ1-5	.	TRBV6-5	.	TGTGCCAGCAGTTCCATCTATCAGCCCCAGCATTTT	CASSSIYQPQHF
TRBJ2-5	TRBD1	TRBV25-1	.	TGTGCCAGCAGTGAAATGGGGGGACAGGGGAGTTGGGAGACCCAGTACTTC	CASSEMGGQGSWETQYF
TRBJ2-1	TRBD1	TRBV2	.	TGTGCCAGCAAGCTTGAGACAGGGAACAATGAGCAGTTCTTC	CASKLETGNNEQFF
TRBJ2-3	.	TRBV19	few	TGTGCCAGTAGTATCGGACACCGGGGAGATACGCAGTATTTT	CASSIGHRGDTQYF
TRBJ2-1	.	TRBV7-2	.	TGTGCCAGCAGCTTAGGGACCTACAATGAGCAGTTCTTC	CASSLGTYNEQFF
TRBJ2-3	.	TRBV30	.	TGTGCCTGGAGCTCAGGGCCAGATACGCAGTATTTT	CAWSSGPDTQYF
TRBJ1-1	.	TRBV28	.	TGTGCCACCAACTACATGAACACTGAAGCTTTCTTT	CATNYMNTEAFF
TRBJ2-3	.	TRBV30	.	TGTGCCTGGGGGGAGCTTACGCAGTATTTT	CAWGELTQYF
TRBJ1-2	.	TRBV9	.	TGTGCCAGCAGCGTAGGAACGGTCTATGGCTACACCTTC	CASSVGTVYGYTF